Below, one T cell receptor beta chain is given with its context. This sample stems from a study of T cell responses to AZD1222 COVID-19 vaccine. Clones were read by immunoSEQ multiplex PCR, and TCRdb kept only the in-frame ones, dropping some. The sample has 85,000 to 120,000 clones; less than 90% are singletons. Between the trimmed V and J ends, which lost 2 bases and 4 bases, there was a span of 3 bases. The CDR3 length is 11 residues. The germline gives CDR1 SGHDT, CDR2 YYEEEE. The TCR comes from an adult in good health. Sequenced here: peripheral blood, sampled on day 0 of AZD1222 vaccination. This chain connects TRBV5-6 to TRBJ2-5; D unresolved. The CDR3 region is CASSFRETQYF. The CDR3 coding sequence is TGTGCCAGCAGCTTCCGAGAGACCCAGTACTTC.